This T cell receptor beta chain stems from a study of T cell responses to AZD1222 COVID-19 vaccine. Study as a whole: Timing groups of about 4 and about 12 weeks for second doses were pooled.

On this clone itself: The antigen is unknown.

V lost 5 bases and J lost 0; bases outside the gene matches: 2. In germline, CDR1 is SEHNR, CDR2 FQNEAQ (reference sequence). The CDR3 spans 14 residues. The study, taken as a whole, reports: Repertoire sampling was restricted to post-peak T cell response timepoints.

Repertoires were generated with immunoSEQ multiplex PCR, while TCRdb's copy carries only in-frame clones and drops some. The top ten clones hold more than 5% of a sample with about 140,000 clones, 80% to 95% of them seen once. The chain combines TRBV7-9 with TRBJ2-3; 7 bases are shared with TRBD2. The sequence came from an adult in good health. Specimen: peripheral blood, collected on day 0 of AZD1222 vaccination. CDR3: CASSPGGSTDTQYF. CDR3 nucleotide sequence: TGTGCCAGCAGCCCCGGGGGGAGCACAGATACGCAGTATTTT.